This TCR beta chain was sequenced during a study of regulatory T cells in long-lasting Graves disease. Study outcomes and limitations: When disease was persistent, TRBV28, TRBJ1-2 and TRBJ2-5 were the favored segments.

Building of the TCR beta libraries involved iRepertoire HTBI primers and Arm-PCR of CDR3 regions. From the multiplex PCR reads, TCRdb called clonotypes with MiXCR, one entry per CDR3 protein. The data show roughly 520,000 distinct CDR3 sequences, with around 12% seen just once and more than 8% held by the top ten. Time point noted: newly diagnosed GD, antithyroid drugs for less than 3 months. Researchers made the TCR library from RNA that was extracted from PBMCs. Germline-derived CDR1 and CDR2 are MDHEN and SYDVKM. J lost 5 bases, V lost 5 bases, and 5 bases had no gene match. The CDR3 spans 14 residues. This clonotype was picked up many times. The antigen is not known. Separately, the same data were catalogued under a study of T cells in Graves' hyperthyroidism and ophthalmopathy. That paper notes: Patients with ophthalmopathy were separated from those with stable hyperthyroidism by a 13 V-J model.

The rearrangement links TRBV28 to TRBJ1-4; 7 bases line up with TRBD1. Source: peripheral blood mononuclear cells (PBMCs), taken at new diagnosis, from a patient treated with antithyroid drugs. This sequence originates from a woman aged 30 to 39 with Graves disease. In DNA, the CDR3 is TGTGCCAGCAGTCTGGGACAGCTCAATGAAAAACTGTTTTTT. It is translated as CASSLGQLNEKLFF.